The 6 T cell receptor beta chains presented below share a single source sample, sequenced in a study of blood T cells in healthy people across ages (dated by TCRdb to between 2014 and 2017). Receptor amplification or capture employed 5' RACE. TCRdb names Illumina HiSeq 2500 as the instrument used. A second roughly 6 to 12 cycle PCR used a sample-barcoded 5' primer and a J-beta primer mix. TCRdb trimmed the raw reads at Q25, called clones with MiXCR and kept productive beta chains. Every entry covers one CDR3 protein and lists the most common genes and DNA from its rows. Across this sample there are about 670,000 distinct CDR3 sequences, with around 52% seen only once. The top ten clonotypes cover 13% of the sample. Sequencing was done on a sample of blood. The origin of the receptors is a woman older than 75 in good health.

V gene TRBV6-5 combines with J gene TRBJ2-5; 8 bases fit TRBD2. With the DNA end fitting TRBJ2-7 better, the J assignment may be wrong. This CDR3 has 14 residues. Germline assignment: CDR1 MNHEY and CDR2 SVGAGI. The CDR3 coding sequence is TGTGCCAGCAGTTACCCTACTAGCGGCTACGAGCAGTACTTC. Translating it yields CASSYPTSGYEQYF.

The chain recombines TRBV20-1 with TRBJ2-3, with a weak D call TRBD2 (6 bases). The V and J ends lost 8 bases and 2 bases respectively, with 14 bases between them. CDR1 DFQATT and CDR2 SNEGSKA come from the germline V gene (reference sequence). The CDR3 runs 13 residues. CDR3 coding DNA: TGCAGTCCCCGAGGCGGGAACACAGATACGCAGTATTTT. Translating it yields CSPRGGNTDTQYF.

This clonotype is a singleton in its sample. The chain couples TRBV20-1 to TRBJ2-1; the match to TRBD2 covers 14 bases. Per the germline V gene, CDR1 is DFQATT and CDR2 is SNEGSKA (reference sequence). The CDR3 spans 15 residues. CDR3 coding DNA: TGCAGCGCACAAACCGGACTAGCGGGGGGTAATGAGCAGTTCTTC. It is translated as CSAQTGLAGGNEQFF.

This clonotype was found a few times. The V and J genes are TRBV27 and TRBJ1-1; D gene uncertain. Germline V gives CDR1 MNHEY, CDR2 SMNVEV (reference sequence). Trimming pared 5 bases from V and 1 base from J, leaving 20 bases between. The CDR3 spans 17 residues. The CDR3 DNA is TGTGCCAGCAGTCCCCCGGGAGGGTGGGGAGAGAACACTGAAGCTTTCTTT. Its protein is CASSPPGGWGENTEAFF.

This clonotype was observed a handful of times. The J gene is TRBJ1-5, the V gene TRBV7-2; TRBD1 agrees at 11 bases. CDR3 size: 15 residues. J gave up 6 bases and V 3 bases, and 4 bases lay outside the gene matches. Per the germline V gene, CDR1 is SGHTA and CDR2 is FQGNSA. The DNA for the CDR3 is TGTGCCAGCAGCTTTCCCGGGACAGGGGGTCAGCCCCAGCATTTT. It codes for CASSFPGTGGQPQHF.

This clonotype has at least ten counts. V and J are TRBV28 and TRBJ2-4; 7 bases agree with TRBD1. Germline V gene data show CDR1 as MDHEN and CDR2 as SYDVKM. V was clipped by 9 bases and J by 6 bases; unmatched bases: 5. This CDR3 region has 12 residues. CDR3 sequence (DNA): TGTGCCAGTACAGGGGCGGCAAACATTCAGTACTTC. Protein: CASTGAANIQYF. Based on the CDR3 plus reference TRBV28 and TRBJ2-4, the full variable domain is DVKVTQSSRYLVKRTGEKVFLECVQDMDHENMFWYRQDPGLGLRLIYFSYDVKMKEKGDIPEGYSVSREKKERFSLILESASTNQTSMYLCASTGAANIQYFGAGTRLSVL.